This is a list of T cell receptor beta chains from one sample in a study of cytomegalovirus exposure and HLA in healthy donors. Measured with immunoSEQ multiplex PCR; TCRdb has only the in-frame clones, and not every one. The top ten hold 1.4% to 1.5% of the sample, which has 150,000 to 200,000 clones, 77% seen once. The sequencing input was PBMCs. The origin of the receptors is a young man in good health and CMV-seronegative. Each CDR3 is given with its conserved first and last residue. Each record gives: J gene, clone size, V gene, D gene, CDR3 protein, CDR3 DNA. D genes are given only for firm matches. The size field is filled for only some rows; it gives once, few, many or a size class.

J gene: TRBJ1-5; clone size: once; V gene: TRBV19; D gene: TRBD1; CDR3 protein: CASSAGTGGFISNQPQHF; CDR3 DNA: TGTGCCAGTAGTGCGGGGACAGGGGGATTCATTAGCAATCAGCCCCAGCATTTT
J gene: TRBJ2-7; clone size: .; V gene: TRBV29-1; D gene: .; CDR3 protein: CSVVSTTYEQYF; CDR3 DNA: TGCAGCGTTGTAAGTACGACTTACGAGCAGTACTTC
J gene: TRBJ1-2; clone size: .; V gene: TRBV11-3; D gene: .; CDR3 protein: CASSSTGRRGWGYTF; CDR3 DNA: TGTGCCAGCAGCTCCACGGGGAGGAGGGGATGGGGCTACACCTTC
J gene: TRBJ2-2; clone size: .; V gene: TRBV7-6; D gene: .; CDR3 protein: CASSFGVGAITGELFF; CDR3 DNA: TGTGCCAGCAGCTTCGGAGTGGGGGCGATCACCGGGGAGCTGTTTTTT
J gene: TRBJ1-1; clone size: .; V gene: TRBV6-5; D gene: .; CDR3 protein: CASSYEFGNTEAFF; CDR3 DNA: TGTGCCAGCAGTTACGAGTTCGGGAACACTGAAGCTTTCTTT
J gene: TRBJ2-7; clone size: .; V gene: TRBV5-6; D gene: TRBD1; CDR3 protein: CASSITGGRTYEQYF; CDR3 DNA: TGTGCCAGCAGCATAACAGGGGGCAGAACCTACGAGCAGTACTTC
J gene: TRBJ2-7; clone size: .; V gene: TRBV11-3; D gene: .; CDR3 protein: CASSRLYEQYF; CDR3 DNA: TGTGCCAGCTCCCGACTTTACGAGCAGTACTTC
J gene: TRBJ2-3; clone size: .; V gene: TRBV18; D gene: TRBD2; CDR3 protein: CASSPIPLAGGPSDTQYF; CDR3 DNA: TGTGCCAGCTCACCAATCCCACTAGCGGGGGGGCCTTCAGATACGCAGTATTTT
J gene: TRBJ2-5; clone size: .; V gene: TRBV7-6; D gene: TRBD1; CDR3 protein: CASSLKTGGETQYF; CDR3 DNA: TGTGCCAGCAGCTTAAAGACAGGGGGGGAGACCCAGTACTTC
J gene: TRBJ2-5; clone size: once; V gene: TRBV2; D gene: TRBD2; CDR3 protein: CASSERRGSIQETQYF; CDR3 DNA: TGTGCCAGCAGTGAGCGGCGGGGGAGCATCCAAGAGACCCAGTACTTC
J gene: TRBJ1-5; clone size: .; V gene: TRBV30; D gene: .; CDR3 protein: CAWSLLDRTGQPQHF; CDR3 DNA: TGTGCCTGGAGTCTCCTCGACCGCACAGGTCAGCCCCAGCATTTT